This paragraph reports one T cell receptor (beta chain). This sample was taken from a study of blood T cell repertoires in COVID-19. Study information: Researchers got acute and convalescent COVID-19 samples from the United States, Italy and Spain. Nucleic acid was either cDNA or gDNA, and it came from T cells, B-cell-depleted T cells, or PBMCs.

V lost 0 bases and J lost 0, with 9 bases in between. The CDR3 has 16 residues. Germline values: CDR1 MNHEY, CDR2 SVGAGI. Libraries were prepared by immunoSEQ multiplex PCR; TCRdb keeps only in-frame clonotypes and omits some of them. The table lists approximately 94,000 clones, around nine tenths of them singletons. V usage is TRBV6-5 and J usage is TRBJ1-3; D remains ambiguous. This sequence originates from a woman aged 45-65 years in a cohort sampled during active COVID-19. The sequenced sample consisted of peripheral blood. The CDR3 nucleotides read TGTGCCAGCAGTTACTCGAGAGGGTACTCTGGAAACACCATATATTTT. Its translation: CASSYSRGYSGNTIYF.